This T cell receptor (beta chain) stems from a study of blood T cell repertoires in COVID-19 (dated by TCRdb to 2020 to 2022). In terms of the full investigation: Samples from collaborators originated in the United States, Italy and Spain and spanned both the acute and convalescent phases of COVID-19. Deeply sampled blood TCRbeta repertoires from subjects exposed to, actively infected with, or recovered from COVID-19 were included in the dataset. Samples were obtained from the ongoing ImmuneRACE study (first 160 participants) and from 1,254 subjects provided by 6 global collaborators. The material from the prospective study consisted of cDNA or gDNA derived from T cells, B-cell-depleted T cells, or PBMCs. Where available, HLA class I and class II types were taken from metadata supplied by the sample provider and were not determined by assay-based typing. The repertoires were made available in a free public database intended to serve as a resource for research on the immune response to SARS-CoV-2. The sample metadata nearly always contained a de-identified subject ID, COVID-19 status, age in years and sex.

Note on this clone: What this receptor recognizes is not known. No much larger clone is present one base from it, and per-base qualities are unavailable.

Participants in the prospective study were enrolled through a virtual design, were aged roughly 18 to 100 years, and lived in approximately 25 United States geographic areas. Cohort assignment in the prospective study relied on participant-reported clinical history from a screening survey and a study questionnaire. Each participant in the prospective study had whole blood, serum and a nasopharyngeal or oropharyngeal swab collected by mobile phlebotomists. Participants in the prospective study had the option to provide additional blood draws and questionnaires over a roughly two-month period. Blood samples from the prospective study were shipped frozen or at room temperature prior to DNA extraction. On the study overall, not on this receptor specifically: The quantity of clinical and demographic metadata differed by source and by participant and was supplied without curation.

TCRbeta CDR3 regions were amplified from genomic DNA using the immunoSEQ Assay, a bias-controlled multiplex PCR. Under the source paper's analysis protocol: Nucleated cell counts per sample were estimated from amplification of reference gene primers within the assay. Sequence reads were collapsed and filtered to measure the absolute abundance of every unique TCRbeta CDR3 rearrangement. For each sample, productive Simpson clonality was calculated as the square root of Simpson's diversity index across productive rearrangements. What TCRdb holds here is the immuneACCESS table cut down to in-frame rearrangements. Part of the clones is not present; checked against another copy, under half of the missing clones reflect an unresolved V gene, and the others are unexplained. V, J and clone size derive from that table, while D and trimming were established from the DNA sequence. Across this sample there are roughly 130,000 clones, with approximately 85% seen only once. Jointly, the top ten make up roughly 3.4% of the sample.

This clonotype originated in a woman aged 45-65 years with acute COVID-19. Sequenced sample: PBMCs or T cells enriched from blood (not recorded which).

The CDR3 here reads CASSNRGLNSPLHF. The DNA is TGTGCCAGCAGCAACCGGGGTTTGAATTCACCCCTCCACTTT. In this chain, TRBV9 is recombined with TRBJ1-6; the D gene cannot be resolved reliably. The CDR3 holds 14 amino acids from the cysteine to the phenylalanine. Only CDR3 DNA is held: 42 bases, read in frame from base 1. V was cut back by 4 bases and J by 7 bases, leaving a gap of 12 bases between them. Per the germline V gene, SGDLS is the CDR1 and YYNGEE is the CDR2.